A single sample gave rise to the 19 T cell receptor beta chains below, sequenced in a study of post-analysis software for immune sequencing data. The antigens these receptors bind are not known. Notes on the study in general: Patients showed TRBV5-6, TRBV5-1 and TRBV20-1 among several TRBV segments more frequent than in controls.

Incorporated into the TCR beta cDNA libraries were unique molecular identifiers, which served to reduce PCR and sequencing biases. TCRdb reprocessed the PCR reads with MiXCR, giving one entry per CDR3 protein. The table lists some 450,000 distinct CDR3 sequences, 45% of them singletons. Sample: blood. These receptors were taken from a girl aged 10-17 years with multiple sclerosis.

J is TRBJ2-4 and V is TRBV6-5, with 7 bases identical to TRBD1. The J call may be in error: the DNA end matches TRBJ2-7 better. This CDR3 has 13 amino acids. The germline gives CDR1 MNHEY, CDR2 SVGAGI. CDR3 DNA sequence: TGTGCCAGCGCTAGGGGACAGTTCTACGAGCAGTACTTC. It specifies CASARGQFYEQYF.

The chain carries TRBV29-1 and TRBJ2-1, with 12 nucleotides matching TRBD2. V dropped 6 bases and J dropped 9; count of bases not matched to a gene: 6. Germline assignment: CDR1 SQVTM and CDR2 ANQGSEA. The CDR3 is 13 residues long. The CDR3 loop reads CSVGTSGYAEQFF. The CDR3 coding sequence is TGCAGCGTCGGGACTAGCGGGTATGCTGAGCAGTTCTTC.

This chain uses TRBV4-1 with TRBJ2-7; TRBD2 aligns across 9 bases. There are 15 residues in the CDR3. The V and J ends lost 3 bases and 5 bases, in that order; junction bases with no gene match: 8. Germline V gene data show CDR1 as MGHRA and CDR2 as YSYEKL. CDR3 nucleotides: TGCGCCAGCAGCCAGACCGGGACTAGCTATCACGAGCAGTACTTC. Its translation is CASSQTGTSYHEQYF.

This rearrangement joins TRBV10-3 to TRBJ2-3, with 9 nucleotides matching TRBD1. The V segment lost 3 bases and the J segment 1 base; nucleotides outside the gene matches: 2. Germline CDR1 reads ENHRY; CDR2 reads SYGVKD. The CDR3 is 15 amino acids. The CDR3 nucleotides are TGTGCCATCAGTGACGGACAGGGGCGCACAGATACGCAGTATTTT. Protein product: CAISDGQGRTDTQYF.

The chain employs TRBV6-5 and TRBJ2-5, with D uncertain. Germline V lookup: CDR1 MNHEY, CDR2 SVGAGI. The CDR3 sequence is 13 residues long. Trimming removed 3 bases from V and 4 bases from J, with 9 bases in between. CDR3 sequence: CASSYGSVETQYF. CDR3 nucleotide sequence: TGTGCCAGCAGTTATGGGTCCGTAGAGACCCAGTACTTC.

Only a few counts were recorded for this clonotype. The V gene is TRBV29-1, the J gene TRBJ2-1; D gene uncertain. Germline V CDR1 and CDR2: SQVTM, ANQGSEA. The CDR3 is 11 residues long. Trimming removed 3 bases from V and 8 bases from J, with 8 bases in between. CDR3 DNA sequence: TGCAGCGTTGAGGGCCGCCATGAGCAGTTCTTC. Amino acids: CSVEGRHEQFF.

The chain employs TRBV2 and TRBJ2-1; the D is unclear. The CDR3 totals 11 residues. CDR1 is SNHLY, CDR2 FYNNEI, per germline. Trimming left V 4 bases short and J 10 bases short, with 8 bases between. The CDR3 nucleotides read TGTGCCAGCAGTGCGGTTAGCGAGCAGTTCTTC. Translation: CASSAVSEQFF. The variable domain in full, with the rest retrieved from reference TRBV2 and TRBJ2-1, is EPEVTQTPSHQVTQMGQEVILRCVPISNHLYFYWYRQILGQKVEFLVSFYNNEISEKSEIFDDQFSVERPDGSNFTLKIRSTKLEDSAMYFCASSAVSEQFFGPGTRLTVL.

A word on this clonotype: The junction differs from germline at one of its ends, possibly a read error. The chain is built from TRBV7-7 and TRBJ2-1; 11 nucleotides align to TRBD2. Germline V gives CDR1 SSHAT, CDR2 FNYEAQ (reference sequence). This CDR3 has 14 amino acids. The CDR3 nucleotides read TGTGCTAGCAGCTTAGACAGACTAGCGGGAGAGCAGTTCTTC. This encodes CASSLDRLAGEQFF.

The chain is built from TRBV11-2 and TRBJ1-2, with 7 bases matching TRBD1. This CDR3 has 12 residues. After removal of 3 bases from V and 6 bases from J, the junction contained 1 base not matched to a gene. Looked up from germline, CDR1 is SGHAT and CDR2 is FQNNGV. The CDR3 region is CASSFTGDGYTF. CDR3 nucleotide sequence: TGTGCCAGCAGCTTTACAGGGGATGGCTACACCTTC.

The rearrangement uses TRBV28 and TRBJ2-1; perhaps TRBD1 as D (6 bases). The CDR3 consists of 19 residues. Germline loops: CDR1 MDHEN, CDR2 SYDVKM. Trimming removed 3 bases at V and 0 bases at J, with 21 bases between. CDR3 in amino acids: CASSFSPFHDRRSYNEQFF. In nucleotides, the CDR3 is TGTGCCAGCAGTTTTTCCCCCTTTCATGACAGGCGCTCCTACAATGAGCAGTTCTTC.

The chain couples TRBV20-1 to TRBJ2-5; D remains unclear. Germline CDR1 and CDR2: DFQATT and SNEGSKA (reference sequence). Trimming shortened V by 0 bases and J by 11 bases, and 25 bases separated the two germline ends. There are 16 residues in the CDR3. The CDR3 here is CSARDHAAVSYNEQYF. The CDR3 bases are TGCAGTGCTAGAGATCATGCAGCTGTCTCCTACAATGAGCAGTACTTC.

This clonotype occurred a few times. The DNA for the CDR3 is TGTGCCAGCAGCGTAGTCTTAGGAACGGACACTGAAGCTTTCTTT. Translated, it gives CASSVVLGTDTEAFF. The rearrangement joins TRBV9 to TRBJ1-1; D gene uncertain. CDR3 length equals 15 residues. V lost 0 bases to trimming and J lost 3 bases, with 12 bases between them. Germline-derived CDR1 and CDR2 are SGDLS and YYNGEE.

The rearrangement uses TRBV9 and TRBJ1-3; 9 positions agree with TRBD1. The germline gives CDR1 SGDLS, CDR2 YYNGEE. This CDR3 has 15 amino acids. V shed 4 bases, J shed 0 bases, and the junction held 2 bases outside the gene matches. CDR3 in DNA: TGTGCCAGCAGCCGGACAGGGGCCTCTGGAAACACCATATATTTT. Its protein is CASSRTGASGNTIYF. Filled out from reference TRBV9 and TRBJ1-3, the complete variable domain reads DSGVTQTPKHLITATGQRVTLRCSPRSGDLSVYWYQQSLDQGLQFLIQYYNGEERAKGNILERFSAQQFPDLHSELNLSSLELGDSALYFCASSRTGASGNTIYFGEGSWLTVV.

This clonotype has only a few counts. The J gene is TRBJ2-5, the V gene TRBV20-1, with D perhaps TRBD1 (5 bases). The CDR3 has 14 residues. The V and J ends lost 0 bases and 3 bases respectively, with 11 bases between them. Germline-derived CDR1 and CDR2 are DFQATT and SNEGSKA (reference sequence). CDR3 sequence: CSARDRAWEETQYF. The CDR3 DNA is TGCAGTGCTAGAGACAGGGCCTGGGAAGAGACCCAGTACTTC.

This chain connects TRBV20-1 to TRBJ2-1; the match to TRBD2 covers 8 bases. There are 20 residues in the CDR3. CDR1 and CDR2 (germline): DFQATT, SNEGSKA (reference sequence). V shed 1 base and J 8 bases; nucleotides not matched to a gene: 25. CDR3 sequence: CSARALGPVGSGTSVDEQFF. DNA for the CDR3: TGCAGTGCTAGAGCATTAGGGCCTGTGGGTAGCGGGACCTCGGTCGATGAGCAGTTCTTC.

The chain joins TRBV7-8 to TRBJ2-7; tentatively, D is TRBD1 or TRBD2 (5 bases each). Germline loops: CDR1 SGHVS, CDR2 FQNEAQ. V shed 5 bases and J shed 2 bases, with 10 bases lying between them. The CDR3 extends over 13 amino acids. For the CDR3, the DNA is TGTGCCAGCAGCGTGGGACCTGCCTACGAGCAGTACTTC. Translated: CASSVGPAYEQYF.

The sample holds a few counts of this clonotype. The chain has TRBV12-3 or TRBV12-4 and TRBJ2-5; 10 positions match TRBD2. The V gene end was trimmed by 6 bases and the J gene end by 4 bases; junction bases not matched to a gene: 8. This CDR3 spans 15 amino acids. This CDR3 reads CASSSSGGGVETQYF. The DNA of the CDR3 is TGTGCCAGCAGCTCCAGCGGGGGGGGAGTAGAGACCCAGTACTTC.

The rearrangement links TRBV12-3 or TRBV12-4 to TRBJ2-7; TRBD1 matches at 10 bases. The CDR3 consists of 14 residues. With V trimmed by 6 bases and J by 2 bases, 4 bases remained unmatched. Here the CDR3 DNA reads TGTGCCAGCAGCATAGGACAGGGGGCCTACGAGCAGTACTTC. Translating gives CASSIGQGAYEQYF.

This sequence joins TRBV5-1 and TRBJ2-3, with 7 bases fitting TRBD2. Losses at the gene ends were 6 bases for V and 2 bases for J; bases not matched to a gene: 6. The CDR3 runs to 14 residues. CDR1 is SGHRS and CDR2 is YFSETQ in the germline V gene. In DNA form, the CDR3 reads TGCGCCAGCACCCCGACTAGCATCACAGATACGCAGTATTTT. Its protein product is CASTPTSITDTQYF.